This T cell receptor beta chain emerged from a study of PD-L1 blockade in urothelial cancer. Study as a whole: Beginning in about 2014, patients received atezolizumab, given as 1,200 mg intravenously every 3 weeks. Counts from blood samples showed a median of 141,255 T cells.

V trimming: 5 bases; J trimming: 6 bases; junction bases outside the gene matches: 3. Germline CDR1 and CDR2: SGHTA and FQGNSA. The CDR3 totals 12 residues. Only in-frame clones appear in the TCRdb table, and some are missing; sequencing was by immunoSEQ multiplex PCR. The sample lists about 88,000 clones, 90% seen once, with 9.4% in the top ten. The V call is TRBV7-2, the J call TRBJ1-1; 7 bases align to TRBD1. This sequence originates from a man aged 60 to 75 with urothelial cancer. Source: PBMCs, taken around atezolizumab (anti-PD-L1) treatment. The CDR3: CASSRDRAEAFF. CDR3 bases: TGTGCCAGCAGCCGAGACAGGGCTGAAGCTTTCTTT.